These 18 T cell receptor beta chains were all obtained from the same sample, sequenced in a study of beta chain features in type 1 diabetes listed by TCRdb under 2018. The library was obtained by the immunoSEQ multiplex PCR assay. The High Capacity cDNA Reverse Transcription Kit was used to reverse transcribe all of the isolated RNA, meaning that expressed TCRB transcripts were what got sequenced. TCRdb re-hosts the immuneACCESS table, in-frame sequences only. Its copies lack some clones; in the studies checked, an unresolved V gene accounts for under half of them, and the cause for the rest is not known. The sample table records 300,000 to 450,000 clones; around 12% of these occur just once. Under 0.02% of the sample is in the top ten clones. Material for sequencing was naive CD4+ T cells from blood. The cell subset or site label on this specimen signifies: true naive CD4+ T cells. The receptor set was obtained from a man younger than 30 in good health.

There are a few counts of this clone. The chain carries TRBV20-1 and TRBJ2-5; D perhaps matches TRBD2 (5 bases). The CDR3 is 11 amino acids. Germline CDR1 reads DFQATT; CDR2 reads SNEGSKA (reference sequence). The CDR3 coding sequence is TGCAGCCTGACGAGGGTCGAGACCCAGTACTTC. Amino acids: CSLTRVETQYF.

The table lists this clone with a few counts. This chain uses TRBV4-3 with TRBJ2-7; TRBD1 matches at 10 bases. The CDR3 loop spans 13 amino acids. Germline assignment: CDR1 LGHNA and CDR2 YSLEER. The V and J ends lost 4 bases and 7 bases, in that order; junction bases with no gene match: 4. The CDR3 DNA sequence: TGCGCCAGCAGCCGAGACAGGGGGCGGGAGCAGTACTTC. Translation gives CASSRDRGREQYF.

This clone occurred a few times. The V and J genes are TRBV7-3 and TRBJ2-3; no clear D gene. V dropped 2 bases and J dropped 4 bases, with 7 bases sitting between them. The CDR3 contains 13 residues. Germline CDR1 is SGHTA and CDR2 is FQGTGA. The CDR3 region has the DNA TGTGCCAGCAGCTTACAGGTCGCAGATACGCAGTATTTT. Its protein product is CASSLQVADTQYF.

This clone was detected only a few times. The V and J genes are TRBV18 and TRBJ2-7; 9 nucleotides line up with TRBD1. The germline CDR1 and CDR2 sequences are KGHSH and LQKENI. This CDR3 contains 13 residues. The V segment lost 6 bases and the J segment 7 bases; nucleotides outside the gene matches: 7. Written as DNA, the CDR3 is TGTGCCAGCTCCCGGGACAGGGTCGGGGAGCAGTACTTC. Amino acids: CASSRDRVGEQYF.

This clone occurred a few times. The chain combines TRBV10-3 with TRBJ2-7; 10 bases match TRBD2. The germline V gene encodes CDR1 ENHRY and CDR2 SYGVKD. CDR3 length: 15 residues. Germline trimming cut 10 bases from V and 7 bases from J; bases unmatched to any gene: 16. In nucleotides, the CDR3 is TGTGCCACCAACCTAGCGGGAGTTTCAGCGAGGGAGCAGTACTTC. This translates into CATNLAGVSAREQYF.

This chain joins TRBV20-1 and TRBJ2-7; 9 bases are a match to TRBD1. Germline CDR1 reads DFQATT; CDR2 reads SNEGSKA (reference sequence). The CDR3 loop spans 11 amino acids. The CDR3 spells CRVTGGHEQYF. DNA for the CDR3: TGCAGGGTAACAGGGGGCCACGAGCAGTACTTC.

This clone was counted a few times. The chain recombines TRBV12-5 with TRBJ1-5; D not resolved. Germline assignment: CDR1 LGHNT and CDR2 FRNRAP. CDR3 size: 16 residues. Trimming removed 0 bases from V and 8 bases from J, with 17 bases in between. Written as DNA, the CDR3 is TGTGCTAGTGGTTTGGTGAGGGATGTACCAAGGGAGCCCCAGCATTTT. Protein: CASGLVRDVPREPQHF.

V and J are TRBV4-1 and TRBJ1-2, with 8 bases fitting TRBD1. Germline assignment: CDR1 MGHRA and CDR2 YSYEKL. The CDR3 extends over 15 amino acids. V shed 3 bases, J shed 7 bases, and the junction held 10 bases outside the gene matches. CDR3 amino acids: CASSHSDRAIGGYTF. The CDR3 DNA reads as TGCGCCAGCAGCCACTCGGACAGGGCTATCGGTGGCTACACCTTC.

This clone was observed a few times. The chain carries TRBV6-5 and TRBJ2-7, with D tentatively TRBD2 (6 bases). V was cut by 5 bases and J by 1 base, with 15 bases left in between. The CDR3 covers 15 residues. Germline V lookup: CDR1 MNHEY, CDR2 SVGAGI. The CDR3 loop is CASSPRAGPSYEQYF. CDR3 nucleotide sequence: TGTGCCAGCAGTCCGCGAGCGGGCCCATCCTACGAGCAGTACTTC.

In its sample, this clone was seen a few times. This chain uses TRBV29-1 with TRBJ2-7, with 8 bases matching TRBD2. V shed 5 bases, J shed 4 bases, and the junction held 13 bases outside the gene matches. The CDR3 extends over 15 amino acids. The germline V gene has CDR1 SQVTM and CDR2 ANQGSEA. The CDR3 is CSVYDFRSGSYEQYF. The CDR3 coding sequence is TGCAGCGTTTACGATTTTCGAAGCGGGAGTTACGAGCAGTACTTC.

This clone has just a few counts. The rearrangement joins TRBV7-9 to TRBJ1-5; 9 bases line up with TRBD1. The CDR3 sequence is 15 residues long. CDR1 is SEHNR and CDR2 is FQNEAQ in the germline V gene (reference sequence). Trimming removed 5 bases from V and 4 bases from J; junction bases left unmatched: 6. The CDR3, as DNA: TGTGCCAGCAGCCCGGGGACAGGGCGGAATCAGCCCCAGCATTTT. Amino acids: CASSPGTGRNQPQHF.

V usage is TRBV19 and J usage is TRBJ2-6; the D gene is possibly TRBD1 (6 bases). CDR1 is LNHDA, CDR2 SQIVND, per germline (reference sequence). V was shortened by 6 bases and J by 4 bases, with 13 bases between the two germline ends. The CDR3 is made up of 15 amino acids. CDR3 residues: CASRSGAAGANVLTF. The CDR3 region has the DNA TGTGCCAGTAGATCAGGGGCAGCAGGGGCCAACGTCCTGACTTTC.

This chain joins TRBV2 and TRBJ2-5; TRBD2 matches at 9 bases. The CDR3 is made up of 14 amino acids. Per the germline V gene, CDR1 is SNHLY and CDR2 is FYNNEI. V trimming: 7 bases; J trimming: 3 bases; junction bases outside the gene matches: 6. In DNA form, the CDR3 reads TGTGCCAGCACCATTCAGCGGGGGGAAGAGACCCAGTACTTC. This encodes CASTIQRGEETQYF.

This clone was seen a handful of times. The J gene is TRBJ1-4, the V gene TRBV30; D unclear. V gave up 0 bases and J gave up 3 bases, with 14 bases separating them. The CDR3 extends over 16 amino acids. Germline CDR1 reads GTSNPN; CDR2 reads SVGIG (reference sequence). The CDR3 DNA is TGTGCCTGGAGTGTAGGTCGCGGGCTGGCTAATGAAAAACTGTTTTTT. It codes for CAWSVGRGLANEKLFF.

V usage is TRBV7-2 and J usage is TRBJ2-3; D call uncertain. V gave up 5 bases and J gave up 2 bases, with 5 bases separating them. Germline CDR1 reads SGHTA; CDR2 reads FQGNSA. The CDR3 spans 12 residues. CDR3 coding DNA: TGTGCCAGCAGCGCCTACACAGATACGCAGTATTTT. Its translation is CASSAYTDTQYF.

J is TRBJ1-2 and V is TRBV19; 8 positions agree with TRBD1. J lost 3 bases, V lost 7 bases, and 4 bases had no gene match. The CDR3 spans 13 residues. The germline gives CDR1 LNHDA, CDR2 SQIVND (reference sequence). CDR3 in amino acids: CASNAGQDYGYTF. CDR3 in DNA: TGTGCCAGTAATGCGGGACAGGACTATGGCTACACCTTC.

The sample holds one count of this clone. The V call is TRBV7-2, the J call TRBJ2-1; D might be TRBD2 (7 bases). The V end lost 4 bases, the J end lost 6 bases, and 16 bases lay between the germline ends. Germline assignment: CDR1 SGHTA and CDR2 FQGNSA. The CDR3 consists of 15 residues. The CDR3 reads CASSWGGQGSNEQFF. CDR3 nucleotides: TGTGCCAGCAGCTGGGGGGGGCAGGGGTCCAATGAGCAGTTCTTC.

This clone showed up just a few times. J is TRBJ1-5 and V is TRBV6-5, with D uncertain. V dropped 6 bases and J dropped 2 bases, with 8 bases sitting between them. This CDR3 spans 13 amino acids. Germline CDR1 MNHEY, CDR2 SVGAGI. Here the CDR3 reads CASRRSGNQPQHF. DNA of the CDR3: TGTGCCAGCAGACGTAGCGGCAATCAGCCCCAGCATTTT.